A single sample gave rise to the 10 T cell receptor beta chains below, sequenced in a study of blood T cell repertoires in COVID-19. Only in-frame clones appear in the TCRdb table, and some are missing; sequencing was by immunoSEQ multiplex PCR. The sample has 150,000 or so clones; 87% are singletons. The sample comprised PBMCs or T cells enriched from blood (not recorded which). These receptors came from a woman between 35 and 50 years old who had been exposed to COVID-19.

In its sample, this clone was seen many times. The chain combines TRBV15 with TRBJ2-1; D possibly corresponds to TRBD2 (6 bases). The CDR3 totals 17 residues. Germline V CDR1 and CDR2: LNHNV, YYDKDF (reference sequence). Trimming removed 0 bases at V and 8 bases at J, with 20 bases between. DNA of the CDR3: TGTGCCACCAGCAGAGACCTCGGGGGTTTAGATTTCGATGAGCAGTTCTTC. Translation gives CATSRDLGGLDFDEQFF.

This rearrangement joins TRBV7-9 to TRBJ2-7; weak D call: TRBD2 (6 bases). V was clipped by 5 bases and J by 4 bases, with 18 bases between them. Germline-derived CDR1 and CDR2 are SEHNR and FQNEAQ (reference sequence). The CDR3 is made up of 15 amino acids. CDR3 residues: CASSPGGGIIYEQYF. CDR3 sequence (DNA): TGTGCCAGCAGCCCAGGTGGGGGGATAATTTACGAGCAGTACTTC.

The CDR3 is CASSFPSGVSNTQYF. The DNA for the CDR3 is TGCGCCAGCAGCTTTCCTAGCGGGGTTTCAAATACGCAGTATTTT. J is TRBJ2-3 and V is TRBV5-1; 9 positions agree with TRBD2. Germline lookup yields CDR1 SGHRS and CDR2 YFSETQ. The CDR3 has 15 residues. V lost 2 bases to trimming and J lost 7 bases; unmatched junction nucleotides: 8.

The chain employs TRBV10-3 and TRBJ2-1, with 9 positions matching TRBD2. Germline V gene sequence: CDR1 ENHRY, CDR2 SYGVKD. The CDR3 has 17 amino acids. V was clipped by 4 bases and J by 7 bases; unmatched bases: 14. The CDR3: CAISGDAGGLMWNEQFF. The CDR3 DNA follows: TGTGCCATCAGTGGGGATGCGGGGGGGCTAATGTGGAATGAGCAGTTCTTC.

This rearrangement joins TRBV7-9 to TRBJ1-1; TRBD1 matches 10 bases. The CDR3 totals 18 residues. The germline gives CDR1 SEHNR, CDR2 FQNEAQ (reference sequence). The ends lost 5 bases at V and 7 bases at J; junction bases unmatched: 19. CDR3 sequence: CASSRLLPRDRGSVEAFF. CDR3 nucleotides: TGTGCCAGCAGCCGACTCCTACCCCGGGACAGGGGATCCGTTGAAGCTTTCTTT.

This rearrangement joins TRBV28 to TRBJ2-1; 7 nucleotides align to TRBD1. Unmatched junction bases numbered 6, after V lost 6 bases and J lost 7 bases. The length of the CDR3 is 13 residues. The germline V gene has CDR1 MDHEN and CDR2 SYDVKM. The CDR3 DNA follows: TGTGCCAGCAGCCAGGGACAGTTAAATGAGCAGTTCTTC. It translates to CASSQGQLNEQFF.

The chain recombines TRBV4-3 with TRBJ2-7, with 10 positions matching TRBD1. The V gene end was trimmed by 3 bases and the J gene end by 3 bases; junction bases not matched to a gene: 5. CDR3 length: 15 residues. CDR1 is LGHNA, CDR2 YSLEER, per germline. In nucleotides, the CDR3 is TGCGCCAGCAGCCAGACGACAGGGGGCGGCTACGAGCAGTACTTC. Protein: CASSQTTGGGYEQYF.

The J gene is TRBJ1-2, the V gene TRBV19; 7 bases map to TRBD1. In germline, CDR1 is LNHDA, CDR2 SQIVND (reference sequence). The CDR3 extends over 15 amino acids. The ends lost 3 bases at V and 0 bases at J; junction bases unmatched: 4. As DNA, the CDR3 is TGTGCCAGTAGTATCGGGACAGCGCCTAACTATGGCTACACCTTC. Translated, it gives CASSIGTAPNYGYTF.

CDR3 region: CASSLGTSSYEQYF. As DNA, the CDR3 is TGCGCCAGCAGCTTGGGGACTAGCTCCTACGAGCAGTACTTC. This chain uses TRBV5-1 with TRBJ2-7, with 7 nucleotides matching TRBD2. Germline trimming cut 0 bases from V and 0 bases from J; bases unmatched to any gene: 0. In germline, CDR1 is SGHRS, CDR2 YFSETQ. The CDR3 has 14 residues.

CDR3: CASSPRRGQGEQFF. CDR3 nucleotide sequence: TGTGCCAGCTCACCACGGCGGGGCCAAGGTGAGCAGTTCTTC. The chain uses TRBV18 and TRBJ2-1, with D perhaps matching TRBD2 (6 bases). Germline V gene sequence: CDR1 KGHSH, CDR2 LQKENI. V gave up 1 base and J gave up 9 bases, with 13 bases separating them. There are 14 residues in the CDR3.